This T cell receptor (beta chain) was recorded in a study of CD8 T cells in Susac syndrome (dated by TCRdb to the late 2010s). Describing the broader study: The study used repertoire sequencing to test whether antigen drove CD8+ T cell activation and differentiation in Susac syndrome.

High-throughput TCR beta sequencing profiled peripheral blood CD8+ and CD4+ T cells from healthy donors, Susac syndrome patients and multiple sclerosis patients. The healthy donors served as controls matched for age and sex. Bulk CD8+ and CD4+ T cells were purified by magnetic negative isolation, while CD8+ TEMRA cells were enriched using FACS. Blood was drawn into EDTA tubes, processed within 24 hours, and PBMCs were isolated by density gradient centrifugation. PBMCs intended for TCR sequencing were cryopreserved in liquid nitrogen and thawed later in a water bath at 37 degrees C. The sorted or isolated CD4+, CD8+ and CD8+ TEMRA cells had a purity of 90% or higher. RNA was extracted with the RNeasy kit and roughly 0.45 to 1 ug was reverse transcribed using random hexamers. The immunoSEQ multiplex PCR assay, covering 54 Vbeta and 13 Jbeta segments, was used to amplify TCR beta CDR3 regions. To correct PCR amplification bias, a synthetic template baseline was used for both primer optimization and computational correction. Processing in the source paper ran as follows. Reads were annotated to V, D and J genes per IMGT and analyzed with immunoSEQ Analyzer, keeping only productive sequences. Clonality was calculated as one minus the Shannon entropy normalized by log2 of the number of productive unique sequences. Public and private clones were assessed among the 100 most prevalent clones of each patient and control. Clones were defined as Susac-specific if absent from the healthy and MS cohorts, from under 1,200 published viral clones and from other ImmuneACCESS disease sequences. Through fastp at Q25 and MiXCR, TCRdb rebuilt clones from the public reads, retaining in-frame beta chains. Each record represents a unique CDR3 protein, reported with the most common genes and DNA among its rows. Here the V and J calls rest on TCRdb's processing, not on the authors' analysis. The sample table shows about 120,000 distinct CDR3 sequences, and around nine tenths are seen once. The leading ten clones occupy around 0.15% of the sample.

What the study reported, not specific to this receptor: The number of individuals in the TCR sequencing and HLA analysis was acknowledged as relatively small.

In regard to this clonotype: No antigen is known for it. The input lacks base qualities; no much larger clone sits a single base away.

The germline V gene provides CDR1 MNHEY and CDR2 SVGEGT. The CDR3 has 14 amino acids, counting the end cysteine and phenylalanine. The kept DNA is CDR3 alone, 42 bases in frame from the first base. V loses 8 bases of germline sequence and J loses 4 bases, and the interval between the two ends is 18 bases. This TCR was recovered from a human donor in good health. The V and J segments used are TRBV6-2 or TRBV6-3 and TRBJ2-7; TRBD1 might be the D gene, on 5 matching bases. What was sequenced was CD4+ T cells from PBMCs. The base sequence is TGTGCCAGCGATCAGGGCGCCACAGCTTACGAGCAGTACTTC. Its translation is CASDQGATAYEQYF.